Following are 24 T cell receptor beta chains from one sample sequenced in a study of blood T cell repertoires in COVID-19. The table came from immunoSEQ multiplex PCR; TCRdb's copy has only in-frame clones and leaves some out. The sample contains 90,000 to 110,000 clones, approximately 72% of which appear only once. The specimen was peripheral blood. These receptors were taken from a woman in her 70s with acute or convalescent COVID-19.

CDR3 coding DNA: TGTGCCAGCAGTTCCTTGCCGGGCAGGACGGGACAGGGTGAAGCTTTCTTT. It codes for CASSSLPGRTGQGEAFF. J is TRBJ1-1 and V is TRBV28, with 9 bases aligning to TRBD1. Trimming cost V 4 bases and J 7 bases; bases outside gene matches: 16. The CDR3 is made up of 17 amino acids. Germline V lookup: CDR1 MDHEN, CDR2 SYDVKM.

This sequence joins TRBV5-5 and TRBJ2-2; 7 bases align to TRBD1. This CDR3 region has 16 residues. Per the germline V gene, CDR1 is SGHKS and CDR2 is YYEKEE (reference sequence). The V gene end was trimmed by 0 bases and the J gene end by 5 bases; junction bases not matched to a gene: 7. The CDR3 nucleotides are TGTGCCAGCAGCTTGGACTATTCACAGGGGACCGGGGAGCTGTTTTTT. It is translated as CASSLDYSQGTGELFF.

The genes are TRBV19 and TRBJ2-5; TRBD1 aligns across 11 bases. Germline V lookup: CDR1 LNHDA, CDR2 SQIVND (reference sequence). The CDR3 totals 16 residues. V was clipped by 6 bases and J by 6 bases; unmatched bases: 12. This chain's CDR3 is CASSPGTGGGMKTQYF. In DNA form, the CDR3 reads TGTGCCAGTAGCCCCGGGACAGGGGGGGGGATGAAGACCCAGTACTTC.

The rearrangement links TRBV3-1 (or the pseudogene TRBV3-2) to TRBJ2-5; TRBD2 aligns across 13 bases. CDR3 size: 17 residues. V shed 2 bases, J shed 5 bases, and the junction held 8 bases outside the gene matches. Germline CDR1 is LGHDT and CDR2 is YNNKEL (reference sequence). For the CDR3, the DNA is TGTGCCAGCAGCCAACGACTAGCGGGGGGCGGGCCGGAGACCCAGTACTTC. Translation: CASSQRLAGGGPETQYF.

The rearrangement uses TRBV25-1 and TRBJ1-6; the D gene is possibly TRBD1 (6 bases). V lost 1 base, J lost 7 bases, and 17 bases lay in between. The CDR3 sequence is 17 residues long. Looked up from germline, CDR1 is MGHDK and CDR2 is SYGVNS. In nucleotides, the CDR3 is TGTGCCAGCAGTGAATCCCTTTTAGGGGGGGGAAATTCACCCCTCCACTTT. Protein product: CASSESLLGGGNSPLHF.

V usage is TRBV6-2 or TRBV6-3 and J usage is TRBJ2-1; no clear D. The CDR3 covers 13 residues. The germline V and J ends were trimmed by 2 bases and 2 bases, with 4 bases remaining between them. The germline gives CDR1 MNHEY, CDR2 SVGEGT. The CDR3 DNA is TGTGCCAGCAGTTACGGGCCCTACAATGAGCAGTTCTTC. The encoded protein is CASSYGPYNEQFF.

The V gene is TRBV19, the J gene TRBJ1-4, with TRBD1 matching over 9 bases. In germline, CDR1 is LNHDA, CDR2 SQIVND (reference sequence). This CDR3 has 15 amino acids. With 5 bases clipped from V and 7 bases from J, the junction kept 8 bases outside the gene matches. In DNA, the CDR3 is TGTGCCAGTAGTCTTCCGGGACAGGGTTCTGAAAAACTGTTTTTT. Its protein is CASSLPGQGSEKLFF.

The CDR3, as DNA: TGCGCCAGCAGCCTCGGGGGGACAGGACCCTACAATGAGCAGTTCTTC. Translating it yields CASSLGGTGPYNEQFF. The V call is TRBV5-1, the J call TRBJ2-1; tentatively, D is TRBD1 (8 bases). The CDR3 loop spans 16 amino acids. The V gene lost 4 bases and the J gene lost 2 bases, with 16 bases spanning the gap. Per the germline V gene, CDR1 is SGHRS and CDR2 is YFSETQ.

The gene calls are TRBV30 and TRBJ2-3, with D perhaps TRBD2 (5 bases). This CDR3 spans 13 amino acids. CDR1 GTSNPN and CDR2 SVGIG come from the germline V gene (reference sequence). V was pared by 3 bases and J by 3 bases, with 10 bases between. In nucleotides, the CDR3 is TGTGCCTGGAGCCCGGGGTCGACAGATACGCAGTATTTT. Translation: CAWSPGSTDTQYF. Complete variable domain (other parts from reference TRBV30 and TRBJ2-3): SQTIHQWPATLVQPVGSPLSLECTVEGTSNPNLYWYRQAAGRGLQLLFYSVGIGQISSEVPQNLSASRPQDRQFILSSKKLLLSDSGFYLCAWSPGSTDTQYFGPGTRLTVL.

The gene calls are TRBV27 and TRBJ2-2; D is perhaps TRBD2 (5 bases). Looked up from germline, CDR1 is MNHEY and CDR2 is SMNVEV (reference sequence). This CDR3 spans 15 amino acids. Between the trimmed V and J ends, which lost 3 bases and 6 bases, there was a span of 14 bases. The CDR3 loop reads CASSFSYGEAGELFF. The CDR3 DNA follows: TGTGCCAGCAGTTTTTCTTACGGGGAAGCCGGGGAGCTGTTTTTT.

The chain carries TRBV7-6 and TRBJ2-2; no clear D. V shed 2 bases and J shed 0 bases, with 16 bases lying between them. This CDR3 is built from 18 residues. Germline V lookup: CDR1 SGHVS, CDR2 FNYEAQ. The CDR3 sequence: CASSLTLLGAANTGELFF. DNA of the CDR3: TGTGCCAGCAGCTTAACCCTACTGGGCGCCGCGAACACCGGGGAGCTGTTTTTT. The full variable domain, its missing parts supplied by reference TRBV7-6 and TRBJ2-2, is GAGVSQSPRYKVTKRGQDVALRCDPISGHVSLYWYRQALGQGPEFLTYFNYEAQQDKSGLPNDRFSAERPEGSISTLTIQRTEQRDSAMYRCASSLTLLGAANTGELFFGEGSRLTVL.

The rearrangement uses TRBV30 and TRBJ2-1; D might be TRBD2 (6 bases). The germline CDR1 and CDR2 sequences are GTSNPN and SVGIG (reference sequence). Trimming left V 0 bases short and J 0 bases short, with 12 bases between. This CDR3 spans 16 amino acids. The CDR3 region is CAWSVLAVSSYNEQFF. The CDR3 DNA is TGTGCCTGGAGTGTACTAGCCGTTAGCTCCTACAATGAGCAGTTCTTC.

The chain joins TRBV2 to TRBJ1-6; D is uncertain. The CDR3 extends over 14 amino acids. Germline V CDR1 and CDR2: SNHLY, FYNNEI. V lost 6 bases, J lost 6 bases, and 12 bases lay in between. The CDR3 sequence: CASSSRVGNSPLHF. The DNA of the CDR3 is TGTGCCAGCAGCTCCCGGGTGGGTAATTCACCCCTCCACTTT.

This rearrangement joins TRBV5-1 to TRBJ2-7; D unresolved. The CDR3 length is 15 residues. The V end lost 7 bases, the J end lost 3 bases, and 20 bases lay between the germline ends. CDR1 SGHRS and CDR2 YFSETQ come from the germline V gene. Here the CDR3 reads CASQTVPGLRYEQYF. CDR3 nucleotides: TGCGCCAGCCAAACGGTCCCAGGTCTCCGCTACGAGCAGTACTTC.

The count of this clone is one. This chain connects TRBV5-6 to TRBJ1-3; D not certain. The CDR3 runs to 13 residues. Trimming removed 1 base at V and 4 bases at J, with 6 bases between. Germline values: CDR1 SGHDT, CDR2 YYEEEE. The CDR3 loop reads CASSLTGGNTIYF. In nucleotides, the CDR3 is TGTGCCAGCAGCTTGACCGGGGGAAACACCATATATTTT.

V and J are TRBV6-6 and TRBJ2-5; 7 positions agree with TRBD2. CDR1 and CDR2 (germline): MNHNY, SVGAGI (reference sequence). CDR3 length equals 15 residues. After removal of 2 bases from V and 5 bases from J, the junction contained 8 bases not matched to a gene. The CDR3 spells CASSYIPGGTETQYF. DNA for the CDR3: TGTGCCAGCAGTTACATCCCGGGGGGTACGGAGACCCAGTACTTC.

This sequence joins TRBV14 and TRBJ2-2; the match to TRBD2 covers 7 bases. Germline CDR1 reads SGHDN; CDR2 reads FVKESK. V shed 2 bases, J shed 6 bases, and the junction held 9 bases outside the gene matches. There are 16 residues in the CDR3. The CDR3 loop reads CASSQRAYSGAGELFF. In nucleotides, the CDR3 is TGTGCCAGCAGCCAACGGGCCTACAGCGGGGCCGGGGAGCTGTTTTTT.

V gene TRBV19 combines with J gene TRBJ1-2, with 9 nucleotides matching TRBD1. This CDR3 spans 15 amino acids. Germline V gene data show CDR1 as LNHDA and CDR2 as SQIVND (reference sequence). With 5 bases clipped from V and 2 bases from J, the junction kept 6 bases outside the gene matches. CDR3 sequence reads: CASSAQTGGNYGYTF. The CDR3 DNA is TGTGCCAGTAGTGCCCAAACAGGGGGCAACTATGGCTACACCTTC. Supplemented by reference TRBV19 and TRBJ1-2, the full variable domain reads DGGITQSPKYLFRKEGQNVTLSCEQNLNHDAMYWYRQDPGQGLRLIYYSQIVNDFQKGDIAEGYSVSREKKESFPLTVTSAQKNPTAFYLCASSAQTGGNYGYTFGSGTRLTVV.

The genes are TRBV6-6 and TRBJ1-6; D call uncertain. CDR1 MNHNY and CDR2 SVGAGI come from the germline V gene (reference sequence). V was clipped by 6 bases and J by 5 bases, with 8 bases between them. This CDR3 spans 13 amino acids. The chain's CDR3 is CASSYPDNSPLHF. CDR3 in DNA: TGTGCCAGCAGCTACCCCGATAATTCACCCCTCCACTTT.

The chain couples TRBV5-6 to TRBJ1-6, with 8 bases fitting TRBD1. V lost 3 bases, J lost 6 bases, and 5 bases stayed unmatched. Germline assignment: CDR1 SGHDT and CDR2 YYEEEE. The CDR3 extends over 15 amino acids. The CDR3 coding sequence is TGTGCCAGCAGCTGGGGACAGGTCCTTAATTCACCCCTCCACTTT. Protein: CASSWGQVLNSPLHF.

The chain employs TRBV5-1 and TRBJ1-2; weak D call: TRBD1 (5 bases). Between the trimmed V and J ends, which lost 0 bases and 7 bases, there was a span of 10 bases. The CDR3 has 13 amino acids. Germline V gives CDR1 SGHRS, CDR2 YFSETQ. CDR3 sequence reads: CASSLGQGGGYTF. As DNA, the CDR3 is TGCGCCAGCAGCTTGGGGCAGGGTGGTGGCTACACCTTC.

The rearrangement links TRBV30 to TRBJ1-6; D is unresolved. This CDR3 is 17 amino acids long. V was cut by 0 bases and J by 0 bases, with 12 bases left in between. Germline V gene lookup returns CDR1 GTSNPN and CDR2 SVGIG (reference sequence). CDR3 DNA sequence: TGTGCCTGGAGTGTTCCACAGCCAAGCTCCTATAATTCACCCCTCCACTTT. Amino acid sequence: CAWSVPQPSSYNSPLHF. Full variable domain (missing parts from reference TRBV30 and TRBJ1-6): SQTIHQWPATLVQPVGSPLSLECTVEGTSNPNLYWYRQAAGRGLQLLFYSVGIGQISSEVPQNLSASRPQDRQFILSSKKLLLSDSGFYLCAWSVPQPSSYNSPLHFGNGTRLTVT.

The CDR3 coding sequence is TGTGCCAGCAGCTTCGGGGGGAACACTGAAGCTTTCTTT. It codes for CASSFGGNTEAFF. The chain couples TRBV9 to TRBJ1-1; tentative D call: TRBD1 (5 bases). This CDR3 has 13 amino acids. Germline V gives CDR1 SGDLS, CDR2 YYNGEE. V was cut by 4 bases and J by 1 base, with 8 bases left in between.

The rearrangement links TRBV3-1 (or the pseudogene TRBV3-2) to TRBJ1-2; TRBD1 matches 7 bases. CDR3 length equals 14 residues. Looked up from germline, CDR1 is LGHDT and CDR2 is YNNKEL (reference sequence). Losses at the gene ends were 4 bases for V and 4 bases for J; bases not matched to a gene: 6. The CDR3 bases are TGTGCCAGCAGCCGCGACAGGGAAGGCTATGGCTACACCTTC. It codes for CASSRDREGYGYTF.